These 13 T cell receptor beta chains originate from one sample sequenced in a study of OX40 agonist ivuxolimab in advanced cancers. Clones were sequenced by immunoSEQ multiplex PCR, and TCRdb holds only the in-frame ones, with some missing. The sample includes around 76,000 clones, roughly 80% of them seen just once. Here the sequenced sample was CD4+ or CD8+ T cells sorted from blood, taken in a trial of the OX40 agonist ivuxolimab. The receptors were gathered from an adult with an advanced solid tumor such as melanoma, head and neck, liver or kidney cancer.

The chain recombines TRBV11-3 with TRBJ2-2, with D unresolved. V lost 6 bases and J 7 bases, leaving 9 bases between the germline ends. Germline V gene lookup returns CDR1 SGHNT and CDR2 YENEEA. CDR3 length equals 12 residues. CDR3 sequence: CASRGDGGELFF. For the CDR3, the DNA is TGTGCCAGCAGGGGCGACGGCGGGGAGCTGTTTTTT.

This chain links TRBV2 with TRBJ2-7; TRBD2 agrees at 12 bases. This CDR3 comprises 15 residues. Germline V CDR1 and CDR2: SNHLY, FYNNEI. With 6 bases clipped from V and 2 bases from J, the junction kept 5 bases outside the gene matches. CDR3 nucleotides: TGTGCCAGCAGATCCACTAGCGGGGGGACCTACGAGCAGTACGTC. Protein product: CASRSTSGGTYEQYV.

The chain combines TRBV28 with TRBJ2-1; unclear D gene. Per the germline V gene, CDR1 is MDHEN and CDR2 is SYDVKM. CDR3 length: 15 amino acids. Trimming took 6 bases from V and 4 from J, leaving 16 bases between them. CDR3 sequence reads: CASSRSPLDYNEQFF. The CDR3, as DNA: TGTGCCAGCAGCAGGAGTCCCCTTGATTACAATGAGCAGTTCTTC.

The CDR3 sequence is CASSPDRGPGELFF. The CDR3 region has the DNA TGTGCCAGTAGTCCAGACAGGGGTCCCGGGGAGCTGTTTTTT. The rearrangement links TRBV19 to TRBJ2-2; 8 bases line up with TRBD1. The V gene's germline CDR1 is LNHDA and CDR2 SQIVND (reference sequence). The trim removed 5 bases at V and 6 bases at J, leaving 5 bases unmatched. The CDR3 sequence is 14 residues long.

This clone was detected only once. The gene calls are TRBV5-4 and TRBJ1-2; D is ambiguous. Between the trimmed V and J ends, which lost 3 bases and 3 bases, there was a span of 12 bases. CDR3 size: 14 residues. Per the germline V gene, CDR1 is SGHNT and CDR2 is YYREEE (reference sequence). As DNA, the CDR3 is TGTGCCAGCAGCTGGGGTGGTTTAGACTATGGCTACACCTTC. It translates to CASSWGGLDYGYTF.

The chain employs TRBV7-9 and TRBJ2-5, with TRBD1 as a possible D gene (6 bases). The V and J ends lost 5 bases and 11 bases respectively, with 15 bases between them. The CDR3 is made up of 12 amino acids. Looked up from germline, CDR1 is SEHNR and CDR2 is FQNEAQ (reference sequence). In DNA form, the CDR3 reads TGTGCCAGCAGCAACCACAGGGAAGAGCAGTACTTC. It yields the protein CASSNHREEQYF.

CDR3 in amino acids: CASSLGLAHNTGELFF. As DNA, the CDR3 is TGTGCCAGCAGTTTGGGACTAGCGCATAACACCGGGGAGCTGTTTTTT. The chain couples TRBV6-6 to TRBJ2-2, with TRBD2 identical over 10 bases. The CDR3 totals 16 residues. Losses at the gene ends were 4 bases for V and 2 bases for J; bases not matched to a gene: 4. Germline V lookup: CDR1 MNHNY, CDR2 SVGAGI (reference sequence).

With respect to this clone: A single base separates this from a much larger clone, so it may be a read error. The chain uses TRBV25-1 and TRBJ2-1; D remains ambiguous. CDR1 and CDR2 (germline): MGHDK, SYGVNS. CDR3 length: 11 residues. V was trimmed by 3 bases and J by 3 bases, leaving 0 bases between them. The CDR3 DNA follows: TGTGCCAGCAGTGACTACAATGAGCAGTTCTTC. This gives the protein CASSDYNEQFF.

This clone was picked up one time. V gene TRBV28 combines with J gene TRBJ1-2, with 8 bases lining up with TRBD1. The CDR3 runs to 15 residues. J was trimmed by 4 bases and V by 6 bases; bases with no gene match: 10. The V gene's germline CDR1 is MDHEN and CDR2 SYDVKM. CDR3 sequence (DNA): TGTGCCAGCAGCCTAGAGGCAGGGGGCGGCTATGGCTACACCTTC. Its protein is CASSLEAGGGYGYTF.

The V call is TRBV30, the J call TRBJ2-7, with D tentatively TRBD2 (5 bases). This CDR3 contains 13 residues. Deletions cut 2 bases from V and 4 bases from J, with 12 bases between. Germline-derived CDR1 and CDR2 are GTSNPN and SVGIG (reference sequence). This CDR3 is CAWSRGLAYEQYF. Written as DNA, the CDR3 is TGTGCCTGGAGTAGAGGACTGGCTTACGAGCAGTACTTC.

The rearrangement uses TRBV9 and TRBJ2-1, with TRBD2 as a possible D gene (7 bases). Between the trimmed V and J ends, which lost 7 bases and 5 bases, there was a span of 10 bases. The germline CDR1 and CDR2 sequences are SGDLS and YYNGEE. The CDR3 is 12 amino acids. CDR3 bases: TGTGCCAGCGGGGGGGCGAACAATGAGCAGTTCTTC. It encodes CASGGANNEQFF. Full variable domain (remainder filled in from reference TRBV9 and TRBJ2-1): DSGVTQTPKHLITATGQRVTLRCSPRSGDLSVYWYQQSLDQGLQFLIQYYNGEERAKGNILERFSAQQFPDLHSELNLSSLELGDSALYFCASGGANNEQFFGPGTRLTVL.

This clone was counted between two and nine times. The chain couples TRBV9 to TRBJ2-1; 14 bases match TRBD2. Unmatched junction bases numbered 7, after V lost 5 bases and J lost 6 bases. Germline values: CDR1 SGDLS, CDR2 YYNGEE. CDR3 size: 16 residues. The CDR3 bases are TGTGCCAGCAGTGGGACTAGCGGGAGATCGGTCAATGAGCAGTTCTTC. This gives the protein CASSGTSGRSVNEQFF.

The J gene is TRBJ2-7, the V gene TRBV6-1; D gene ambiguous. The CDR3 is 14 residues long. V was pared by 1 base and J by 3 bases, with 10 bases between. Germline CDR1 is MNHNS and CDR2 is SASEGT. Here the CDR3 reads CASSEDGVLYEQYV. CDR3 DNA: TGTGCCAGCAGTGAAGATGGAGTGCTCTACGAGCAGTACGTC.